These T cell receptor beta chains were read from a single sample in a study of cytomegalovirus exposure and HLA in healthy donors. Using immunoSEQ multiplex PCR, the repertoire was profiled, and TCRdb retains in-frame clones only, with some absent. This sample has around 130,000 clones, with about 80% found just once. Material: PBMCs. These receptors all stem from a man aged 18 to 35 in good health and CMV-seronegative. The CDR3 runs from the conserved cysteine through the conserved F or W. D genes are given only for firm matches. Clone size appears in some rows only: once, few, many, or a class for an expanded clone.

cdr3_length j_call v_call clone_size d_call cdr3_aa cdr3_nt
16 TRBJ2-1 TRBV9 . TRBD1 CASTKYGTGGFNEQFF TGTGCCAGCACCAAGTACGGGACAGGGGGATTCAATGAGCAGTTCTTC
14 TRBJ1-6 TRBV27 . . CASRGQPYNSPLHF TGTGCCAGCAGGGGGCAGCCCTATAATTCACCCCTCCACTTT
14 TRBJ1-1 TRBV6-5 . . CASSYSRQGTEAFF TGTGCCAGCAGTTACTCGAGGCAGGGGACTGAAGCTTTCTTT
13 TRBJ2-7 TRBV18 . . CASSPGEAYEQYF TGTGCCAGCTCACCAGGAGAGGCCTACGAGCAGTACTTC
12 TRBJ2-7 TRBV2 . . CASSWQNYEQYF TGTGCCAGCAGCTGGCAGAACTACGAGCAGTACTTC
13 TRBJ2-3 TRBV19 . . CASSKAGEDTQYF TGTGCCAGTAGTAAAGCAGGTGAAGATACGCAGTATTTT
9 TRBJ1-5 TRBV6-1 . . CATDQPQHF TGTGCCACTGATCAGCCCCAGCATTTT
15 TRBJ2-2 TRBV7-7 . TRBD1 CASSQTWTGVGELFF TGTGCCAGCAGCCAAACCTGGACAGGGGTCGGGGAGCTGTTTTTT
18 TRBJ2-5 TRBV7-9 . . CASSFGISRGWIPGEQYF TGTGCCAGCAGCTTTGGTATATCGCGGGGCTGGATCCCTGGTGAGCAGTACTTC
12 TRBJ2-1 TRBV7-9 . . CSSSLGGHEQFF TGTTCCAGCAGCTTAGGAGGCCATGAGCAGTTCTTC
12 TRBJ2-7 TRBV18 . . CASSPSSYEQYF TGTGCCAGCTCACCCTCCTCCTACGAGCAGTACTTC
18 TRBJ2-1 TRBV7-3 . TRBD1 CASSLPNRGPSSYNEQFF TGTGCCAGCAGCTTACCGAACAGGGGCCCGAGCTCCTACAATGAGCAGTTCTTC
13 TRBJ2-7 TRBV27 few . CASSWGEFYEQYF TGTGCCAGCAGTTGGGGAGAATTCTACGAGCAGTACTTC
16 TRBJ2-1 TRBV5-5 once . CASSPPPPRENNEQFF TGTGCCAGCAGTCCCCCCCCTCCCCGGGAGAACAATGAGCAGTTCTTC
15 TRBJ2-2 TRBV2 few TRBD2 CASSASGSPTGELFF TGTGCCAGCAGTGCTAGCGGGAGTCCCACCGGGGAGCTGTTTTTT
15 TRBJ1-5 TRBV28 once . CASSFPPGKSQPQHF TGTGCCAGCAGTTTCCCCCCGGGGAAGAGTCAGCCCCAGCATTTT
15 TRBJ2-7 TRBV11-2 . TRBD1 CASSYGQGGSYEQYF TGTGCCAGCAGCTACGGACAGGGCGGCTCCTACGAGCAGTACTTC
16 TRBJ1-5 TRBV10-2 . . CASGGSRTPRNQPQHF TGCGCCAGCGGGGGGTCACGGACACCTCGCAATCAGCCCCAGCATTTT
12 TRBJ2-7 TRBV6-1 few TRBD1 CASSLQGYEQYF TGTGCCAGCAGTCTACAGGGGTACGAGCAGTACTTC
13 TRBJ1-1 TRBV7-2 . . CASIQLPGDEAFF TGTGCCAGCATCCAACTTCCGGGGGATGAAGCTTTCTTT
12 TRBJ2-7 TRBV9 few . CASSVGASEQYF TGTGCCAGCAGCGTAGGGGCCTCCGAGCAGTACTTC
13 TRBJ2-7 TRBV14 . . CASSNRVSYEQYF TGTGCCAGCAGCAACAGGGTATCCTACGAGCAGTACTTT
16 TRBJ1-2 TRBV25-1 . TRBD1 CASSEYGTGNNYGYTF TGTGCCAGCAGTGAATATGGGACAGGGAATAACTATGGCTACACCTTC
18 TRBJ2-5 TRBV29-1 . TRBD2 CSVEDPPLLAGGRETQYF TGCAGCGTTGAAGACCCTCCATTACTAGCGGGCGGACGAGAGACCCAGTACTTC